Shown below are 14 T cell receptor beta chains from a single sample sequenced in a study of blood T cell repertoires in COVID-19. Some clones are missing from TCRdb's copy, which holds only in-frame ones; the method was immunoSEQ multiplex PCR. The sample shows 130,000 to 150,000 clones, about 80% of them seen only once. Sequencing was performed on peripheral blood. Receptors originate from a human donor in a cohort sampled during active COVID-19.

The rearrangement uses TRBV3-1 (or the pseudogene TRBV3-2) and TRBJ2-3, with TRBD2 identical over 10 bases. CDR1 and CDR2 from the germline V gene are LGHDT and YNNKEL (reference sequence). V lost 11 bases, J lost 5 bases, and 10 bases stayed unmatched. The CDR3 is made up of 14 amino acids. Written as DNA, the CDR3 is TGTGCCCCCCTTAGCGGGAGGAGAGGAGATACGCAGTATTTT. Its protein is CAPLSGRRGDTQYF.

This clone was recorded only once. This chain joins TRBV19 and TRBJ2-1, with D perhaps TRBD2 (6 bases). This CDR3 has 15 amino acids. V dropped 3 bases and J dropped 6 bases, with 15 bases sitting between them. Germline CDR1 reads LNHDA; CDR2 reads SQIVND (reference sequence). CDR3 loop: CASSMMGGVGNEQFF. Here the CDR3 DNA reads TGTGCCAGTAGTATGATGGGCGGGGTGGGCAATGAGCAGTTCTTC.

V is TRBV28 and J is TRBJ2-7, with TRBD2 as a possible D gene (5 bases). Germline V gene data show CDR1 as MDHEN and CDR2 as SYDVKM. V was cut by 2 bases and J by 4 bases, with 15 bases left in between. This CDR3 has 15 amino acids. CDR3 loop: CASSLPGNRGYEQYF. The CDR3 nucleotides read TGTGCCAGCAGTTTACCCGGGAACCGGGGTTACGAGCAGTACTTC.

The chain joins TRBV4-3 to TRBJ2-7; no clear D gene. Trimming pared 2 bases from V and 2 bases from J, leaving 16 bases between. Per the germline V gene, CDR1 is LGHNA and CDR2 is YSLEER. CDR3 length equals 16 residues. Written as DNA, the CDR3 is TGCGCCAGCAGCCAAAGCGTGGGTTCCGGCGCCTACGAGCAGTACTTC. Protein: CASSQSVGSGAYEQYF.

This chain joins TRBV14 and TRBJ1-2; tentatively, D is TRBD1 (5 bases). The CDR3 consists of 15 residues. Trimming pared 3 bases from V and 4 bases from J, leaving 15 bases between. The germline V gene encodes CDR1 SGHDN and CDR2 FVKESK. CDR3 amino acids: CASSQGPPTFYGYTF. The CDR3 DNA reads as TGTGCCAGCAGCCAGGGGCCGCCGACTTTCTATGGCTACACCTTC.

The gene calls are TRBV9 and TRBJ1-3; D gene ambiguous. Germline V CDR1 and CDR2: SGDLS, YYNGEE. This CDR3 has 16 residues. V was shortened by 2 bases and J by 0 bases, with 12 bases between the two germline ends. The CDR3 sequence: CASSVYDSFSGNTIYF. The CDR3 bases are TGTGCCAGCAGCGTCTACGACTCCTTCTCTGGAAACACCATATATTTT. Full variable domain (remainder filled in from reference TRBV9 and TRBJ1-3): DSGVTQTPKHLITATGQRVTLRCSPRSGDLSVYWYQQSLDQGLQFLIQYYNGEERAKGNILERFSAQQFPDLHSELNLSSLELGDSALYFCASSVYDSFSGNTIYFGEGSWLTVV.

J is TRBJ2-5 and V is TRBV3-1 (or the pseudogene TRBV3-2); 8 bases agree with TRBD2. Trimming at V came to 0 bases and at J to 2 bases, leaving 14 bases not matched to a gene. Germline V CDR1 and CDR2: LGHDT, YNNKEL (reference sequence). The CDR3 runs 19 residues. CDR3 sequence reads: CASSQEIPHGPSGQETQYF. The CDR3 DNA reads as TGTGCCAGCAGCCAAGAAATCCCCCATGGACCTAGCGGGCAAGAGACCCAGTACTTC.

The chain combines TRBV2 with TRBJ2-7; D is unclear. V lost 6 bases to trimming and J lost 3 bases, with 15 bases between them. The germline V gene encodes CDR1 SNHLY and CDR2 FYNNEI. The CDR3 sequence is 14 residues long. The CDR3 nucleotides read TGTGCCAGCAGCTTGCTGGCGTCTAGCTACGAGCAGTACTTC. The encoded protein is CASSLLASSYEQYF.

Sample share makes this clone medium-sized. V and J are TRBV2 and TRBJ2-5; D may be TRBD2 (6 bases). The V gene lost 0 bases and the J gene lost 5 bases, with 13 bases spanning the gap. Looked up from germline, CDR1 is SNHLY and CDR2 is FYNNEI. This CDR3 is 15 amino acids long. CDR3 sequence (DNA): TGTGCCAGCAGTGAAGCGGCCTCGGGGGTGGAGACCCAGTACTTC. The encoded protein is CASSEAASGVETQYF.

V is TRBV3-1 (or the pseudogene TRBV3-2) and J is TRBJ1-3; weak D call: TRBD1 (5 bases). Per the germline V gene, CDR1 is LGHDT and CDR2 is YNNKEL (reference sequence). V was pared by 4 bases and J by 4 bases, with 14 bases between. The CDR3 totals 15 residues. CDR3 protein: CASSLSRDLGNTIYF. Here the CDR3 DNA reads TGTGCCAGCAGCCTAAGCCGGGACTTAGGAAACACCATATATTTT.

The chain has TRBV5-1 and TRBJ2-5, with 8 positions matching TRBD1. CDR3 length: 14 amino acids. Germline V lookup: CDR1 SGHRS, CDR2 YFSETQ. After removal of 3 bases from V and 2 bases from J, the junction contained 3 bases not matched to a gene. The chain's CDR3 is CASSSGGGQETQYF. In DNA, the CDR3 is TGCGCCAGCAGCTCAGGGGGCGGACAAGAGACCCAGTACTTC.

The chain is built from TRBV6-5 and TRBJ1-4, with D possibly being TRBD1 (5 bases). CDR1 is MNHEY, CDR2 SVGAGI, per germline. The CDR3 covers 14 residues. The V and J ends lost 2 bases and 10 bases respectively, with 14 bases between them. This chain's CDR3 is CASSYGGNRRKLFF. CDR3 sequence (DNA): TGTGCCAGCAGTTACGGGGGGAATCGACGAAAACTGTTTTTT.

The genes are TRBV6-5 and TRBJ1-6; 7 bases are a match to TRBD1. The germline V gene encodes CDR1 MNHEY and CDR2 SVGAGI. The length of the CDR3 is 13 residues. V shed 11 bases, J shed 6 bases, and the junction held 7 bases outside the gene matches. The DNA for the CDR3 is TGTGCCGCCAGGGGACAGTTTAATTCACCCCTCCACTTT. Its translation is CAARGQFNSPLHF.

The gene calls are TRBV5-4 and TRBJ2-1; unclear D gene. Germline V CDR1 and CDR2: SGHNT, YYREEE (reference sequence). The CDR3 spans 14 residues. Trimming shortened V by 0 bases and J by 10 bases, and 14 bases separated the two germline ends. CDR3 protein: CASSLEGSGREQFF. CDR3 bases: TGTGCCAGCAGCTTGGAAGGATCAGGTAGAGAGCAGTTCTTC. The whole variable domain, filled in from reference TRBV5-4 and TRBJ2-1, reads ETGVTQSPTHLIKTRGQQVTLRCSSQSGHNTVSWYQQALGQGPQFIFQYYREEENGRGNFPPRFSGLQFPNYSSELNVNALELDDSALYLCASSLEGSGREQFFGPGTRLTVL.